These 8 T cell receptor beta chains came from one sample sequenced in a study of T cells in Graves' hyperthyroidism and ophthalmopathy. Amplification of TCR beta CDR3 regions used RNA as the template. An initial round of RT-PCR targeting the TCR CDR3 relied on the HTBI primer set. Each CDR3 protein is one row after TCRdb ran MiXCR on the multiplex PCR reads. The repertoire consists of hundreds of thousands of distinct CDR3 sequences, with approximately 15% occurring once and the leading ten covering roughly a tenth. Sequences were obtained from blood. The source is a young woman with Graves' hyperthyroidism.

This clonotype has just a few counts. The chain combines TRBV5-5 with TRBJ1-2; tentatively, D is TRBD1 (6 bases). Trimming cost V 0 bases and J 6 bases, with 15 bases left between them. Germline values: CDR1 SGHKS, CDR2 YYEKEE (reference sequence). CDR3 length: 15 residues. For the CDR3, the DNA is TGTGCCAGCAGCTTGGAACGGGGGCTAGGAAATGGCTACACCTTC. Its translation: CASSLERGLGNGYTF.

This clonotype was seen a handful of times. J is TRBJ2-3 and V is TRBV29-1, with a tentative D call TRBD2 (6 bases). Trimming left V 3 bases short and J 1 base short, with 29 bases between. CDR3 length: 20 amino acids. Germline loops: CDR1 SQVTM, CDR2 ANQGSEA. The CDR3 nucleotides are TGCAGCGTTGAGGAATACCCTACGCGGGACCGGATCGATCGCACAGATACGCAGTATTTT. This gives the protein CSVEEYPTRDRIDRTDTQYF.

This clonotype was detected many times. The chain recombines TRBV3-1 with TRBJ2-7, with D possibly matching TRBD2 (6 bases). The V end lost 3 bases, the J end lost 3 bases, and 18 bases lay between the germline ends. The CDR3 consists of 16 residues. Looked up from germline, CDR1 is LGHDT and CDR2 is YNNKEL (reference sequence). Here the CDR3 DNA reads TGTGCCAGCAGCCACGCCACGGGACTCGTACGCTACGAGCAGTACTTC. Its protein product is CASSHATGLVRYEQYF.

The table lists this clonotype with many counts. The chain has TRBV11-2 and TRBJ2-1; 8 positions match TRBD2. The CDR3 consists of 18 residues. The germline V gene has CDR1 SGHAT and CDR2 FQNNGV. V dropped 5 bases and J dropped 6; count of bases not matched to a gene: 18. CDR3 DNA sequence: TGTGCCAGCAGCCCCGACAGGTGGGCGGGAGGAAGTCCCAATGAGCAGTTCTTC. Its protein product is CASSPDRWAGGSPNEQFF.

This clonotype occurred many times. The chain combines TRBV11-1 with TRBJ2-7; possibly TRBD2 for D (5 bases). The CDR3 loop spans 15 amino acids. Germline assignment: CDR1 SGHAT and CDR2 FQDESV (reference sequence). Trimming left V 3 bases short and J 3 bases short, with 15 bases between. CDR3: CASSFFGVRDYEQYF. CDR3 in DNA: TGTGCCAGCAGCTTTTTTGGCGTCCGGGACTACGAGCAGTACTTC. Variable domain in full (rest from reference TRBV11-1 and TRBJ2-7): EAEVAQSPRYKITEKSQAVAFWCDPISGHATLYWYRQILGQGPELLVQFQDESVVDDSQLPKDRFSAERLKGVDSTLKIQPAELGDSAMYLCASSFFGVRDYEQYFGPGTRLTVT.

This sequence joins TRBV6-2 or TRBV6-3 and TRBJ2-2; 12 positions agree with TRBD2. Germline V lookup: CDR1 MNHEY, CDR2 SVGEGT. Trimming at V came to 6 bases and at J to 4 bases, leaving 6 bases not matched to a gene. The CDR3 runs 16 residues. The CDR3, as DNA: TGTGCCAGCAGCAAACTAGCGGGAGGCTTCACCGGGGAGCTGTTTTTT. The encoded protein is CASSKLAGGFTGELFF.

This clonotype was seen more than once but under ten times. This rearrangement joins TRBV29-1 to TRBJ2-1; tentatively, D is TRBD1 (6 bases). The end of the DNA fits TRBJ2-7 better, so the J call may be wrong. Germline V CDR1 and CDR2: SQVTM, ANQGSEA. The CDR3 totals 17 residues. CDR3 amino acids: CSVEDPAGDNSYNEQYF. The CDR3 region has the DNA TGCAGCGTTGAAGATCCCGCAGGGGACAACTCCTACAATGAGCAGTACTTC.

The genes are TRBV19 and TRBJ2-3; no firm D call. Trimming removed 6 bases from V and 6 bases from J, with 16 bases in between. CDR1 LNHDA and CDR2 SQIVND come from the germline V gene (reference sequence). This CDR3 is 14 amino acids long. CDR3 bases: TGTGCCAGTAGGGGCGGTGGACCCGTCGATACGCAGTATTTT. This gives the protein CASRGGGPVDTQYF.